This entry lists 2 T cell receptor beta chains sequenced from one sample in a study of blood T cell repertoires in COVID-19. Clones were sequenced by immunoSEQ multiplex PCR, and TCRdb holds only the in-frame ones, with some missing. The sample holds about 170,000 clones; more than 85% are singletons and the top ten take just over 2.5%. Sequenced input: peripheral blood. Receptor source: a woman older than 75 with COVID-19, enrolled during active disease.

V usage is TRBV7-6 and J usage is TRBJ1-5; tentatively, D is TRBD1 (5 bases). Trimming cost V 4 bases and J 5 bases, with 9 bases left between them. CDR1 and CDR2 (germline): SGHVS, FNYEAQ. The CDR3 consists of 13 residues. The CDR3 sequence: CASSSRVDQPQHF. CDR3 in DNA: TGTGCCAGCAGCTCCAGGGTCGATCAGCCCCAGCATTTT.

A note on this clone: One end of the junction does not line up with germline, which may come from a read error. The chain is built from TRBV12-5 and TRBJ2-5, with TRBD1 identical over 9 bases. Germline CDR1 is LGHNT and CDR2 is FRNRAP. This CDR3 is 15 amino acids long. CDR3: CASGSGQGPQETQYF. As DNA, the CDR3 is TGTGCTAGCGGTTCGGGACAGGGACCCCAAGAGACCCAGTACTTC.